These T cell receptor beta chains were read from a single sample in a study of regulatory T cells in long-lasting Graves disease. TCRdb recomputed calls from the multiplex PCR reads with MiXCR, one row per CDR3 protein. This sample has hundreds of thousands of distinct CDR3 sequences, with about 15% found just once. These data are also associated with another study on T cells in Graves' hyperthyroidism and ophthalmopathy.

The source material was peripheral blood mononuclear cells (PBMCs), sampled at new diagnosis, from a patient treated with antithyroid drugs. These receptor sequences come from a woman in her thirties or forties with Graves disease. Each CDR3 is given with its conserved first and last residue. The order of the fields is D gene, J gene, V gene, CDR3 length, clone size, CDR3 DNA, CDR3 protein. A D gene is named only where the DNA matches it firmly. Only part of the rows carry a size: once, few, many, or a class if the clone is expanded.

>-|TRBJ2-1|TRBV27|13|-
TGTGCCAGCAGTTTATCGTGGAGCAATGAGCAGTTCTTC
CASSLSWSNEQFF
>-|TRBJ2-3|TRBV20-1|17|-
TGCAGTGCTAGCGGGCAGAGGAAGCATACTAGCACAGATACGCAGTATTTT
CSASGQRKHTSTDTQYF
>-|TRBJ2-1|TRBV20-1|13|few
TGCAGTGCTAGGAGAGAAATGGACGGTGAGCAGTTCTTC
CSARREMDGEQFF
>TRBD2|TRBJ2-1|TRBV11-2|14|-
TGTGCCAGCAGCTGGGGACTAGCGGGAGATGAGCAGTTCTTC
CASSWGLAGDEQFF
>-|TRBJ2-3|TRBV7-9|16|few
TGTGCCAGCAGCTTAGCCCGGACCGGGGCCACAGATACGCAGTATTTT
CASSLARTGATDTQYF
>-|TRBJ2-7|TRBV20-1|14|-
TGCAGTGCCCCAACACGGGACAATCTCTACGAGCAGTACTTC
CSAPTRDNLYEQYF
>TRBD2|TRBJ2-2|TRBV11-2|18|many
TGTGCCAGCAGCTCCGGACTAGCGGGAGCACCGATCACCGGGGAGCTGTTTTTT
CASSSGLAGAPITGELFF
>TRBD1|TRBJ1-4|TRBV28|14|many
TGTGCCAGCAGTTTCGGGACAGGGCTTGAAAAACTGTTTTTT
CASSFGTGLEKLFF
>-|TRBJ1-4|TRBV5-1|14|few
TGCGCCAGCAGCACGGACAGCCGGAATGAAAAACTGTTTTTT
CASSTDSRNEKLFF
>-|TRBJ2-7|TRBV28|16|many
TGTGCCAGCAGTTTAAGAGGGACCCCCTCTGTGGACGAGCAGTACTTC
CASSLRGTPSVDEQYF
>TRBD1|TRBJ1-6|TRBV12-3/TRBV12-4|16|-
TGTGCCAGCAGTTTACCCCCCGTGACAGGGGGGTCACCCCTCCACTTT
CASSLPPVTGGSPLHF
>-|TRBJ1-1|TRBV29-1|16|many
TGCAGCGTTGAAGCGTGGGTTGGGGTTATGAACACTGAAGCTTTCTTT
CSVEAWVGVMNTEAFF
>-|TRBJ2-5|TRBV11-3|15|few
TGTGCCAGCAGCTCCTTTTGGACAGTCCAAGAGACCCAGTACTTC
CASSSFWTVQETQYF
>-|TRBJ1-1|TRBV28|14|many
TGTGCCAGCAGTTTTTCGGGCGAGAACACTGAAGCTTTCTTT
CASSFSGENTEAFF
>-|TRBJ1-2|TRBV14|13|many
TGTGCCAGCAGCCACTCCAGGAACTATGGCTACACCTTC
CASSHSRNYGYTF
>TRBD2|TRBJ2-1|TRBV24-1|15|few
TGTGCCACCAGTGACGACGGGACTAGTGGCAATGAGCAGTTCTTC
CATSDDGTSGNEQFF
>TRBD2|TRBJ2-3|TRBV5-1|17|many
TGCGCCAGCAGCTTGGTGGGACTAGCGGAGACCACAGATACGCAGTATTTT
CASSLVGLAETTDTQYF
>TRBD2|TRBJ2-7|TRBV30|15|many
TGTGCCTGGAGTCCCGGACTAGCGGGAGTTGTGGAGCAGTACTTC
CAWSPGLAGVVEQYF
>-|TRBJ2-2|TRBV24-1|16|once
TGTGCCACCAGTGATTGGGGGGCCTTGGGCACCGGGGAGCTGTTTTTT
CATSDWGALGTGELFF
>TRBD1|TRBJ1-5|TRBV20-1|17|-
TGCAGTGCTACTAACAGGGGAAGTGGGGATAGCAATCAGCCCCAGCATTTT
CSATNRGSGDSNQPQHF
>-|TRBJ1-1|TRBV20-1|14|many
TGCAGTGCTCAGGAGAGGACATCTTACACTGAAGCTTTCTTT
CSAQERTSYTEAFF
>-|TRBJ2-1|TRBV6-5|14|many
TGTGCCAGCAGTTACCAGGACAAGTACAATGAGCAGTTCTTC
CASSYQDKYNEQFF
>TRBD2|TRBJ2-1|TRBV20-1|17|many
TGCAGTGCTATTGATAGCGGGATACCTCGAAGCCCTAATGAGCAGTTCTTC
CSAIDSGIPRSPNEQFF
>-|TRBJ2-7|TRBV12-3/TRBV12-4|18|many
TGTGCCAGCAGTTTAGTCACCCCTCAGCTCGGGAGCTCCTACGAGCAGTACTTC
CASSLVTPQLGSSYEQYF
>-|TRBJ2-1|TRBV29-1|13|few
TGCAGCGTTGACCCTGGGACCTACAATGAGCAGTTCTTC
CSVDPGTYNEQFF
>-|TRBJ2-1|TRBV11-3|14|many
TGTGCCAGCAGCTTAGATCGAGGGAGTGATGAGCAGTTCTTC
CASSLDRGSDEQFF
>-|TRBJ2-7|TRBV29-1|14|many
TGCAGCGTCGCTGAGGACAGCGATGACTACGAGCAGTACTTC
CSVAEDSDDYEQYF
>TRBD1|TRBJ2-2|TRBV2|15|-
TGTGCCAGCAGAACCAAGGGACAGGGAACCGGGGAGCTGTTTTTT
CASRTKGQGTGELFF
>TRBD2|TRBJ2-1|TRBV25-1|12|few
TGTGCCAGCAAACTAGCGGACAATGAGCAGTTCTTC
CASKLADNEQFF
>-|TRBJ1-1|TRBV29-1|13|many
TGCAGCGTTGCAAACAGTGCATTTTCTGAAGCTTTCTTT
CSVANSAFSEAFF
>TRBD1|TRBJ2-7|TRBV12-3/TRBV12-4|14|many
TGTGCCAGCAGCTCCAGACAGGGTGCTTACGAGCAGTACTTC
CASSSRQGAYEQYF
>TRBD1|TRBJ1-1|TRBV11-3|14|few
TGTGCCAGCAGCTATATAACAGGGGGCACTGAAGCTTTCTTT
CASSYITGGTEAFF
>-|TRBJ1-1|TRBV10-3|15|many
TGTGCCATCAGTGAGTCAGTTGGCAGGGCGGCTGAAGCTTTCTTT
CAISESVGRAAEAFF
>TRBD1|TRBJ1-3|TRBV5-1|14|many
TGCGCCAGCAGCAAACAGGGGACTGGAAACACCATATATTTT
CASSKQGTGNTIYF
>-|TRBJ2-7|TRBV6-1|13|many
TGTGCCCCTCTGGGACCCTCAGGGTGCGAGCAGTACTTC
CAPLGPSGCEQYF
>-|TRBJ2-1|TRBV20-1|14|-
TGCAGTGCTAGAGATTATGTTGCCTACAATGAGCAGTTCTTC
CSARDYVAYNEQFF
>-|TRBJ1-5|TRBV27|13|-
TGTGCCAGCAGTTTAGTTCAAAATCAGCCCCAGCATTTT
CASSLVQNQPQHF
>-|TRBJ2-5|TRBV4-3|16|few
TGCGCCAGCAGCCAAGATCTATCTAGCGCTAAAGAGACCCAGTACTTC
CASSQDLSSAKETQYF
>TRBD2|TRBJ2-4|TRBV13|16|many
TGTGCCAGCAGCTACCTTAGCGGGAGGGCCAAAAACATTCAGTACTTC
CASSYLSGRAKNIQYF
>-|TRBJ2-1|TRBV28|15|many
TGTGCCAGCAGTAAAACCCTGGGAATATACAATGAGCAGTTCTTC
CASSKTLGIYNEQFF
>-|TRBJ2-6|TRBV29-1|15|few
TGCAGCGTTGAAGACCTTTCTTCTGGGGCCAACGTCCTGACTTTC
CSVEDLSSGANVLTF
>TRBD2|TRBJ2-3|TRBV10-3|15|many
TGTGCCATCACAGCGGGAGGGCGTGGCACAGATACGCAGTATTTT
CAITAGGRGTDTQYF
>-|TRBJ2-5|TRBV6-1|13|many
TGTGCCAGCAGAGCCGGGGTGGCAGAGACCCAGTACTTC
CASRAGVAETQYF